Shown below are 15 T cell receptor beta chains from a single sample sequenced in a study of cytomegalovirus exposure and HLA in healthy donors. Vbeta (60) and Jbeta (13) primers were used in the PCR. Assay used: immunoSEQ multiplex PCR; TCRdb lists only in-frame clones, some missing. The repertoire holds about 170,000 clones, approximately 81% seen once, with 0.38% in the top ten. Sequenced sample: PBMCs. The receptors derive from a boy younger than 10 in good health and CMV-seronegative.

The rearrangement joins TRBV28 to TRBJ1-1; a possible D gene is TRBD1 (5 bases). Germline V gene sequence: CDR1 MDHEN, CDR2 SYDVKM. The CDR3 has 12 residues. The V end was cut by 7 bases, the J end by 9 bases, with 15 bases between. The CDR3 DNA reads as TGTGCCAGCACGGGGGAAAAGCTGAAAGCTTTCTTT. Its translation is CASTGEKLKAFF.

The V call is TRBV4-1, the J call TRBJ1-2, with D perhaps matching TRBD1 (5 bases). CDR1 and CDR2 from the germline V gene are MGHRA and YSYEKL. The CDR3 covers 14 residues. Trimming took off 0 bases at V and 5 bases at J, with 10 bases between the two ends. The CDR3 sequence: CASSQEHRRYGYTF. CDR3 sequence (DNA): TGCGCCAGCAGCCAAGAACACAGGCGGTATGGCTACACCTTC.

The chain has TRBV7-2 and TRBJ2-3; D call uncertain. Trimming took off 0 bases at V and 2 bases at J, with 9 bases between the two ends. The germline V gene has CDR1 SGHTA and CDR2 FQGNSA. This CDR3 has 15 amino acids. Written as DNA, the CDR3 is TGTGCCAGCAGCTTAGCTTACGAGATCACAGATACGCAGTATTTT. Protein product: CASSLAYEITDTQYF.

This clone occurred once. V gene TRBV4-2 combines with J gene TRBJ1-5; D remains ambiguous. The CDR3 loop spans 14 amino acids. V gave up 6 bases and J gave up 6 bases, with 15 bases separating them. The germline V gene has CDR1 LGHNA and CDR2 YNFKEQ. This chain's CDR3 is CASRLEAGGQPQHF. The CDR3 region has the DNA TGTGCCAGCAGGCTCGAGGCGGGAGGTCAGCCCCAGCATTTT.

The rearrangement uses TRBV5-1 and TRBJ2-3; D perhaps matches TRBD1 (5 bases). Trimming took 0 bases from V and 3 from J, leaving 11 bases between them. Per the germline V gene, CDR1 is SGHRS and CDR2 is YFSETQ. This CDR3 has 15 residues. This CDR3 is CASSLAWGRTDTQYF. CDR3 bases: TGCGCCAGCAGCTTGGCGTGGGGCAGGACAGATACGCAGTATTTT.

The chain couples TRBV4-1 to TRBJ1-1; the D is unclear. The CDR3 is 14 amino acids. From germline, CDR1 is MGHRA and CDR2 YSYEKL. Trimming stripped 4 bases from V and 3 bases from J, with 12 bases between. In DNA form, the CDR3 reads TGCGCCAGCAGCCCCCTCAGCGGCTACACTGAAGCTTTCTTT. It specifies CASSPLSGYTEAFF.

The chain combines TRBV6-1 with TRBJ2-1, with TRBD1 matching over 7 bases. Germline CDR1 reads MNHNS; CDR2 reads SASEGT. The CDR3 totals 13 residues. The J segment lost 9 bases and the V segment lost 6 bases, leaving 8 bases of the junction unmatched. CDR3 in amino acids: CASRGQARREQFF. CDR3 DNA: TGTGCCAGCAGAGGACAGGCTAGGCGTGAGCAGTTCTTC.

This chain links TRBV5-1 with TRBJ2-7; D may be TRBD2 (6 bases). V gave up 0 bases and J gave up 7 bases, with 14 bases separating them. The CDR3 consists of 14 residues. The germline gives CDR1 SGHRS, CDR2 YFSETQ. The chain's CDR3 is CASSLGPGVREQYF. DNA of the CDR3: TGCGCCAGCAGCTTGGGTCCGGGAGTTAGAGAGCAGTACTTC.

The chain carries TRBV19 and TRBJ2-3, with D possibly TRBD2 on 7 matching bases. Looked up from germline, CDR1 is LNHDA and CDR2 is SQIVND (reference sequence). Trimming took off 4 bases at V and 0 bases at J, with 14 bases between the two ends. CDR3 length equals 16 residues. The CDR3 sequence: CASSTRGGPSTDTQYF. The DNA of the CDR3 is TGTGCCAGTAGTACTAGGGGGGGCCCTAGCACAGATACGCAGTATTTT.

The V gene is TRBV7-2, the J gene TRBJ2-5, with TRBD2 identical over 16 bases. The germline V gene encodes CDR1 SGHTA and CDR2 FQGNSA. The CDR3 loop spans 19 amino acids. The ends lost 1 base at V and 5 bases at J; junction bases unmatched: 10. For the CDR3, the DNA is TGTGCCAGCAGCTTAGGGGGCTCCGGGACTAGCGGGAGGGGGGAGACCCAGTACTTC. Protein product: CASSLGGSGTSGRGETQYF.

CDR3: CASSLTGAYEQYF. The CDR3 DNA sequence: TGTGCCAGCAGCTTGACAGGGGCCTACGAGCAGTACTTC. This chain joins TRBV5-6 and TRBJ2-7, with 7 bases that match TRBD1. Germline assignment: CDR1 SGHDT and CDR2 YYEEEE. The CDR3 totals 13 residues. V gave up 1 base and J gave up 2 bases; unmatched junction bases: 0.

V usage is TRBV4-2 and J usage is TRBJ2-1; D remains ambiguous. CDR1 is LGHNA and CDR2 is YNFKEQ in the germline V gene. CDR3 size: 12 residues. V lost 1 base, J lost 7 bases, and 5 bases lay in between. The DNA of the CDR3 is TGTGCCAGCAGCCAAGCGAGGAATGAGCAGTTCTTC. Its protein is CASSQARNEQFF.

The chain carries TRBV6-1 and TRBJ1-4; maybe TRBD1 (6 bases). CDR1 and CDR2 (germline): MNHNS, SASEGT. The CDR3 extends over 14 amino acids. V was shortened by 5 bases and J by 8 bases, with 15 bases between the two germline ends. For the CDR3, the DNA is TGTGCCAGCAGTAGGACAGAGAGTAGCGAAAAACTGTTTTTT. It yields the protein CASSRTESSEKLFF.

The rearrangement uses TRBV6-5 and TRBJ1-2, with D hard to call. The CDR3 runs 15 residues. CDR1 MNHEY and CDR2 SVGAGI come from the germline V gene. The ends were cut back, 6 bases at V and 2 bases at J, with 16 bases in the middle. As DNA, the CDR3 is TGTGCCAGCAGCTCCACCACAACAACCAACTATGGCTACACCTTC. This translates into CASSSTTTTNYGYTF.

The V and J genes are TRBV15 and TRBJ2-7; tentatively, D is TRBD2 (7 bases). The germline gives CDR1 LNHNV, CDR2 YYDKDF (reference sequence). Trimming took 5 bases from V and 2 from J, leaving 13 bases between them. The CDR3 runs to 14 residues. CDR3 bases: TGTGCCACCAGCGGACTAGGACAGACCTACGAGCAGTACTTC. It encodes CATSGLGQTYEQYF.